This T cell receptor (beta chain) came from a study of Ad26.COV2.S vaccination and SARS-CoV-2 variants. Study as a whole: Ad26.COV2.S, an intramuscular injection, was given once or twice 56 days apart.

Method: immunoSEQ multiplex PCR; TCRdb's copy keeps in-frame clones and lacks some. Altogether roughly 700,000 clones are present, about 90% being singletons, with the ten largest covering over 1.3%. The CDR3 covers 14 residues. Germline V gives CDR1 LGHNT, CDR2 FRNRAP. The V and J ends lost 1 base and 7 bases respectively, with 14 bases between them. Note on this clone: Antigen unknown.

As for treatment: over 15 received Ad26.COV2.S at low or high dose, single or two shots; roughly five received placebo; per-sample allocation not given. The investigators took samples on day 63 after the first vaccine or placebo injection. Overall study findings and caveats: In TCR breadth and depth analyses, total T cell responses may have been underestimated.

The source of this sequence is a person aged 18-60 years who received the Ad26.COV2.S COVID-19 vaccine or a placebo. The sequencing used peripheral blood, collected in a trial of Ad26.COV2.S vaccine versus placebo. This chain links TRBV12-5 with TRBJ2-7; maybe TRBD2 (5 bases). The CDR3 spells CASGLAGLSGEQYF. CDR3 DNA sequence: TGTGCTAGTGGTTTGGCCGGACTTTCGGGGGAGCAGTACTTC. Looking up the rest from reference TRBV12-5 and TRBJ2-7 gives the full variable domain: DARVTQTPRHKVTEMGQEVTMRCQPILGHNTVFWYRQTMMQGLELLAYFRNRAPLDDSGMPKDRFSAEMPDATLATLKIQPSEPRDSAVYFCASGLAGLSGEQYFGPGTRLTVT.